These 24 T cell receptor beta chains came from one sample sequenced in a study of cytomegalovirus exposure and HLA in healthy donors. Both 60 Vbeta primers and 13 Jbeta primers went into the PCR. Data came from immunoSEQ multiplex PCR; TCRdb stores just in-frame clones and leaves some out. The sample carries roughly 180,000 clones, about 79% recorded once. Sequencing input: PBMCs. All receptors come from a man aged 18 to 35 in good health and CMV-seronegative.

V usage is TRBV7-9 and J usage is TRBJ1-1; 7 bases map to TRBD1. Trimming took 4 bases from V and 0 from J; bases not matched to a gene: 14. Germline-derived CDR1 and CDR2 are SEHNR and FQNEAQ (reference sequence). This CDR3 comprises 18 residues. The CDR3 nucleotides are TGTGCCAGCAGCTCAGCAAGGCTGGGACAGCTAATGAACACTGAAGCTTTCTTT. It codes for CASSSARLGQLMNTEAFF.

The chain employs TRBV10-1 and TRBJ2-7; 9 nucleotides agree with TRBD1. The CDR3 runs to 14 residues. The germline V gene has CDR1 WNHNN and CDR2 SYGVQD (reference sequence). V was clipped by 4 bases and J by 7 bases; unmatched bases: 8. CDR3 protein: CASSVGRTGEEQYF. In DNA form, the CDR3 reads TGCGCCAGCAGTGTTGGCAGGACAGGGGAGGAGCAGTACTTC.

The rearrangement uses TRBV25-1 and TRBJ2-3; TRBD2 matches 14 bases. This CDR3 has 15 amino acids. Trimming took 6 bases from V and 5 from J; bases not matched to a gene: 4. From germline, CDR1 is MGHDK and CDR2 SYGVNS. The CDR3 sequence: CASSRLAGGGDTQYF. In DNA, the CDR3 is TGTGCCAGCAGCCGACTAGCGGGAGGGGGAGATACGCAGTATTTT. Filled out from reference TRBV25-1 and TRBJ2-3, the complete variable domain reads EADIYQTPRYLVIGTGKKITLECSQTMGHDKMYWYQQDPGMELHLIHYSYGVNSTEKGDLSSESTVSRIRTEHFPLTLESARPSHTSQYLCASSRLAGGGDTQYFGPGTRLTVL.

A remark on this clone: Its ends do not fully match the called genes, so a read error is possible. This sample also contains other DNA sequences that code for the same CDR3. The chain is built from TRBV19 and TRBJ1-4; D unclear. The germline V gene has CDR1 LNHDA and CDR2 SQIVND (reference sequence). There are 11 residues in the CDR3. The CDR3 coding sequence is TGTGCCAGTAGTATCGGTGAAAAATTGTTTTTT. Translating gives CASSIGEKLFF. Supplemented by reference TRBV19 and TRBJ1-4, the full variable domain reads DGGITQSPKYLFRKEGQNVTLSCEQNLNHDAMYWYRQDPGQGLRLIYYSQIVNDFQKGDIAEGYSVSREKKESFPLTVTSAQKNPTAFYLCASSIGEKLFFGSGTQLSVL.

The gene calls are TRBV27 and TRBJ2-5; 11 positions match TRBD2. V lost 5 bases to trimming and J lost 6 bases; unmatched junction nucleotides: 14. CDR1 is MNHEY and CDR2 is SMNVEV in the germline V gene (reference sequence). The CDR3 has 17 amino acids. The CDR3 loop reads CASSPAGTTSGRKTQYF. As DNA, the CDR3 is TGTGCCAGCAGTCCCGCCGGAACAACTAGCGGGAGAAAGACCCAGTACTTC.

J is TRBJ2-3 and V is TRBV5-4; no reliable D call. Trimming took off 0 bases at V and 0 bases at J, with 5 bases between the two ends. The CDR3 loop spans 14 amino acids. Germline values: CDR1 SGHNT, CDR2 YYREEE (reference sequence). The CDR3 DNA follows: TGTGCCAGCAGCTTGGGAGCTAGCACAGATACGCAGTATTTT. It yields the protein CASSLGASTDTQYF.

The chain combines TRBV5-6 with TRBJ2-2, with a weak D call TRBD1 (6 bases). From germline, CDR1 is SGHDT and CDR2 YYEEEE. Trimming removed 4 bases at V and 1 base at J, with 14 bases between. The CDR3 runs 16 residues. This chain's CDR3 is CASSVYRVGNTGELFF. DNA for the CDR3: TGTGCCAGCAGCGTATACAGGGTGGGGAACACCGGGGAGCTGTTTTTT.

V gene TRBV9 combines with J gene TRBJ1-3, with D tentatively TRBD1 (5 bases). Germline V gives CDR1 SGDLS, CDR2 YYNGEE. The CDR3 totals 15 residues. The V gene lost 4 bases and the J gene lost 2 bases, with 13 bases spanning the gap. CDR3 region: CASSPGGGTGNTIYF. CDR3 coding DNA: TGTGCCAGCAGCCCCGGGGGAGGGACTGGAAACACCATATATTTT.

This clone was seen only a few times. This chain uses TRBV9 with TRBJ1-2; 8 bases line up with TRBD1. The CDR3 contains 14 residues. J was trimmed by 5 bases and V by 4 bases; bases with no gene match: 7. The germline gives CDR1 SGDLS, CDR2 YYNGEE. The CDR3 bases are TGTGCCAGCAGCCCCCGGACAGGGACGTATGGCTACACCTTC. Its translation is CASSPRTGTYGYTF.

This rearrangement joins TRBV2 to TRBJ2-5; possible D gene TRBD2, 5 bases. V dropped 6 bases and J dropped 2 bases, with 13 bases sitting between them. The CDR3 is made up of 14 amino acids. Germline V lookup: CDR1 SNHLY, CDR2 FYNNEI. CDR3 coding DNA: TGTGCCAGCAGATGGGGTCAGCGGCAAGAGACCCAGTACTTC. It translates to CASRWGQRQETQYF.

The V gene is TRBV27, the J gene TRBJ1-5, with a weak D call TRBD1 (5 bases). Germline assignment: CDR1 MNHEY and CDR2 SMNVEV (reference sequence). Trimming left V 3 bases short and J 4 bases short, with 10 bases between. The CDR3 length is 14 residues. CDR3 protein: CASSFQGWNQPQHF. The CDR3 nucleotides are TGTGCCAGCAGTTTCCAGGGTTGGAATCAGCCCCAGCATTTT.

The gene calls are TRBV7-2 and TRBJ1-2; 9 bases match TRBD1. Germline V gene sequence: CDR1 SGHTA, CDR2 FQGNSA. The ends lost 5 bases at V and 6 bases at J; junction bases unmatched: 10. This CDR3 comprises 15 residues. CDR3 nucleotide sequence: TGTGCCAGCAGCCCCCCGGGACAGGGTATCCATGGCTACACCTTC. It encodes CASSPPGQGIHGYTF.

This chain links TRBV6-1 with TRBJ1-5; 11 nucleotides agree with TRBD1. The CDR3 has 14 amino acids. The germline V gene has CDR1 MNHNS and CDR2 SASEGT. V lost 3 bases, J lost 7 bases, and 2 bases stayed unmatched. The CDR3 region has the DNA TGTGCCAGCAGTGAGAGGACAGGGGGCCAGCCCCAGCATTTT. Its protein product is CASSERTGGQPQHF.

About this clone: In the same sample, other DNA sequences code for this CDR3. V and J are TRBV29-1 and TRBJ1-3, with 7 bases matching TRBD1. The CDR3 has 15 amino acids. In germline, CDR1 is SQVTM, CDR2 ANQGSEA. With V trimmed by 5 bases and J by 4 bases, 11 bases remained unmatched. The CDR3 DNA sequence: TGCAGCGTTTGGGCAGGGGGACTCTCCGGAAACACCATATATTTT. Translated, it gives CSVWAGGLSGNTIYF.

The chain combines TRBV15 with TRBJ1-4, with 7 positions matching TRBD1. V was pared by 5 bases and J by 8 bases, with 11 bases of the junction left unmatched. CDR1 is LNHNV, CDR2 YYDKDF, per germline (reference sequence). The CDR3 contains 15 residues. The CDR3 loop is CATSRPEGASEKLFF. The CDR3 DNA reads TGTGCCACCAGCCGCCCTGAGGGGGCGAGCGAAAAACTGTTTTTT. Combining the CDR3 with reference TRBV15 and TRBJ1-4 gives the whole variable domain DAMVIQNPRYQVTQFGKPVTLSCSQTLNHNVMYWYQQKSSQAPKLLFHYYDKDFNNEADTPDNFQSRRPNTSFCFLDIRSPGLGDTAMYLCATSRPEGASEKLFFGSGTQLSVL.

The rearrangement uses TRBV7-7 and TRBJ2-2; possibly TRBD2 for D (10 bases). The CDR3 runs to 14 residues. Germline loops: CDR1 SSHAT, CDR2 FNYEAQ (reference sequence). CDR3 in DNA: TGTGCTAGCGGGGGGACAGGGAGTCCCGGGGAGCTGTTTTTT. Its translation is CASGGTGSPGELFF. Full variable domain (missing parts from reference TRBV7-7 and TRBJ2-2): GAGVSQSPRYKVTKRGQDVTLRCDPISSHATLYWYQQALGQGPEFLTYFNYEAQPDKSGLPSDRFSAERPEGSISTLTIQRTEQRDSAMYRCASGGTGSPGELFFGEGSRLTVL.

The chain joins TRBV2 to TRBJ2-1; TRBD1 matches 9 bases. Trimming removed 6 bases from V and 8 bases from J; junction bases left unmatched: 11. The CDR3 is 15 amino acids. The germline CDR1 and CDR2 sequences are SNHLY and FYNNEI. Written as DNA, the CDR3 is TGTGCCAGCAGGGGGGGGACAGGGATTGGCCATGAGCAGTTCTTC. This sequence encodes CASRGGTGIGHEQFF.

CDR3 amino acids: CASTSRHSYGYTF. CDR3 nucleotides: TGTGCCAGCACCTCCAGGCATTCCTATGGCTACACCTTC. The chain employs TRBV6-5 and TRBJ1-2, with no clear D. V was shortened by 7 bases and J by 4 bases, with 13 bases between the two germline ends. The germline CDR1 and CDR2 sequences are MNHEY and SVGAGI. CDR3 length: 13 amino acids.

This sequence joins TRBV27 and TRBJ2-5; 9 bases are shared with TRBD1. The J call may be incorrect, as the DNA end agrees better with TRBJ2-7. Germline V lookup: CDR1 MNHEY, CDR2 SMNVEV (reference sequence). CDR3 length: 15 residues. In DNA, the CDR3 is TGTGCCAGCAGCTTAGTTGGGACAGGGAACTACGAGCAGTACTTC. Translation: CASSLVGTGNYEQYF.

This clone was counted between two and nine times. The V call is TRBV9, the J call TRBJ2-7; 14 bases line up with TRBD2. Trimming took 1 base from V and 0 from J; bases not matched to a gene: 6. Germline CDR1 reads SGDLS; CDR2 reads YYNGEE. The length of the CDR3 is 18 residues. CDR3 nucleotide sequence: TGTGCCAGCAGCGTATCACTGACTAGCGGGGGGGCCTCCTACGAGCAGTACTTC. Encoded protein: CASSVSLTSGGASYEQYF.

The chain uses TRBV9 and TRBJ2-1; maybe TRBD2 (6 bases). With 3 bases removed from V and 6 bases from J, the gap between germline ends came to 25 bases. There are 18 residues in the CDR3. Looked up from germline, CDR1 is SGDLS and CDR2 is YYNGEE. CDR3 sequence (DNA): TGTGCCAGCAGCGCGATGAGCGGGCTCACCCTTCCTTCCAATGAGCAGTTCTTC. It yields the protein CASSAMSGLTLPSNEQFF.

The chain couples TRBV30 to TRBJ1-2; 12 bases are a match to TRBD1. V lost 0 bases, J lost 8 bases, and 10 bases stayed unmatched. CDR1 and CDR2 (germline): GTSNPN, SVGIG (reference sequence). CDR3 length equals 16 residues. For the CDR3, the DNA is TGTGCCTGGAGTGTGAGCCGGGACAGGGGGCGGCGCGGCTACACCTTC. It is translated as CAWSVSRDRGRRGYTF. Full variable domain (rest looked up from reference TRBV30 and TRBJ1-2): SQTIHQWPATLVQPVGSPLSLECTVEGTSNPNLYWYRQAAGRGLQLLFYSVGIGQISSEVPQNLSASRPQDRQFILSSKKLLLSDSGFYLCAWSVSRDRGRRGYTFGSGTRLTVV.

The chain combines TRBV19 with TRBJ2-5; TRBD1 matches at 12 bases. J was trimmed by 5 bases and V by 5 bases; bases with no gene match: 9. This CDR3 contains 16 residues. CDR1 LNHDA and CDR2 SQIVND come from the germline V gene (reference sequence). The CDR3 DNA reads TGTGCCAGTAGTGTAATCGGGACAGGGGGCAGGGAGACCCAGTACTTC. Its protein is CASSVIGTGGRETQYF.

Written as DNA, the CDR3 is TGTGCCAGCAGTGAAGCAGGGGGATGGGCTGGAAACACCATATATTTT. Translating gives CASSEAGGWAGNTIYF. The chain combines TRBV6-1 with TRBJ1-3, with TRBD1 as a possible D gene (6 bases). V was clipped by 0 bases and J by 2 bases, with 11 bases between them. CDR1 and CDR2 from the germline V gene are MNHNS and SASEGT. This CDR3 spans 16 amino acids.